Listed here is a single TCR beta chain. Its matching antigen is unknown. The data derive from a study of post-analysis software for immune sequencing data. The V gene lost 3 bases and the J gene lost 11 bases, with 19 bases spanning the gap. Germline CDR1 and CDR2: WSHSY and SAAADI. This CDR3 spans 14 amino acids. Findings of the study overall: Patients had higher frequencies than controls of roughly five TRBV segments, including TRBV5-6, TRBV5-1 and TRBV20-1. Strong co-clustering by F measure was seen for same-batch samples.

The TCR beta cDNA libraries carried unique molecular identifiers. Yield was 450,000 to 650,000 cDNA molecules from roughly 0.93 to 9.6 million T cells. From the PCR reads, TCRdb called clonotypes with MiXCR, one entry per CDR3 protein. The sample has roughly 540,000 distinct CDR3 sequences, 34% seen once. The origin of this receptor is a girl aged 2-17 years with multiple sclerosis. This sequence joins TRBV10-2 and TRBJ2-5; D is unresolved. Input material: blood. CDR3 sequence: CASSDYGEAVTQYF. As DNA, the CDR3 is TGCGCCAGCAGTGATTACGGCGAAGCAGTTACGCAGTACTTC.